This TCR beta chain comes out of a study of OX40 agonist ivuxolimab in advanced cancers. Whole-study context: Patients assigned to dose escalation were diagnosed with hepatocellular carcinoma, melanoma, renal cell or head and neck cancer.

Profiling relied on immunoSEQ multiplex PCR, and the TCRdb table lists in-frame clones only, not all of them. Of tens of thousands of clones in the sample, about four fifths were seen once. Germline CDR1 reads MNHEY; CDR2 reads SVGAGI. V trimming: 5 bases; J trimming: 6 bases; junction bases outside the gene matches: 6. The CDR3 is made up of 13 amino acids. Comment on this clone: Antigen: not known.

Study-level results: Dosing at 0.1 to 3.0 mg/kg was accompanied by clonal expansion of CD4+ and CD8+ blood T cells by week 6. CD8+ T cells averaged more expanded clones than CD4+. Partial responders receiving 0.1-3.0 mg/kg showed among the lowest clonal expansion.

The chain uses TRBV6-5 and TRBJ1-2, with 7 bases aligning to TRBD1. The TCR originated in an adult with an advanced solid tumor such as melanoma, head and neck, liver or kidney cancer. Sequenced here: CD4+ or CD8+ T cells sorted from blood, sampled in a trial of the OX40 agonist ivuxolimab. The CDR3 sequence: CASSTRQGNGYTF. In nucleotides, the CDR3 is TGTGCCAGCAGTACCAGACAGGGCAATGGCTACACCTTC.